A single sample gave rise to the 7 T cell receptor beta chains below, sequenced in a study of blood T cell repertoires in COVID-19. TCRdb's copy holds only in-frame clones and misses some; the assay was immunoSEQ multiplex PCR. The sample contains about 140,000 clones, about 80% of which appear only once. Sequencing used peripheral blood. All receptors derive from a woman in her sixties with acute or convalescent COVID-19.

The chain recombines TRBV10-1 with TRBJ2-2, with 9 bases identical to TRBD2. Germline lookup yields CDR1 WNHNN and CDR2 SYGVQD (reference sequence). There are 15 residues in the CDR3. Unmatched junction bases numbered 7, after V lost 4 bases and J lost 7 bases. This CDR3 reads CASSVLAGYGGELFF. The CDR3 DNA reads TGCGCCAGCAGTGTACTAGCGGGTTATGGCGGGGAGCTGTTTTTT.

The J gene is TRBJ2-1, the V gene TRBV11-2, with 13 nucleotides matching TRBD2. V gave up 5 bases and J gave up 4 bases; unmatched junction bases: 5. Germline loops: CDR1 SGHAT, CDR2 FQNNGV. The CDR3 runs to 16 residues. For the CDR3, the DNA is TGTGCCAGCAGCCCACCGACTAGCGGGGGGTACAATGAGCAGTTCTTC. Translated, it gives CASSPPTSGGYNEQFF.

The chain has TRBV3-1 (or the pseudogene TRBV3-2) and TRBJ1-2; TRBD1 matches 8 bases. CDR1 and CDR2 from the germline V gene are LGHDT and YNNKEL (reference sequence). This CDR3 comprises 16 residues. V shed 3 bases and J 3 bases; nucleotides not matched to a gene: 9. The CDR3 is CASSQRSGTGDYGYTF. The CDR3 nucleotides read TGTGCCAGCAGCCAGCGATCAGGGACAGGTGACTATGGCTACACCTTC.

In its sample, this clone was seen a few times. The gene calls are TRBV28 and TRBJ1-6; 7 bases line up with TRBD1. V was pared by 7 bases and J by 5 bases, with 5 bases of the junction left unmatched. The CDR3 contains 14 residues. Germline assignment: CDR1 MDHEN and CDR2 SYDVKM. The CDR3 sequence is CASKPGQNNSPLHF. CDR3 bases: TGTGCCAGCAAGCCGGGACAGAATAATTCACCCCTCCACTTT.

The chain has TRBV5-1 and TRBJ2-1; 14 nucleotides align to TRBD2. The germline V gene encodes CDR1 SGHRS and CDR2 YFSETQ. The CDR3 length is 16 residues. Trimming took 4 bases from V and 4 from J; bases not matched to a gene: 4. Here the CDR3 reads CASSPGTSGGYNEQFF. The CDR3 DNA reads as TGCGCCAGCAGCCCAGGGACTAGCGGGGGTTACAATGAGCAGTTCTTC.

The V gene is TRBV29-1, the J gene TRBJ2-1; 7 nucleotides align to TRBD2. In germline, CDR1 is SQVTM, CDR2 ANQGSEA. This CDR3 contains 14 residues. V lost 7 bases to trimming and J lost 2 bases; unmatched junction nucleotides: 8. The CDR3 sequence: CSAAQGLAYNEQFF. In DNA form, the CDR3 reads TGCAGCGCCGCACAAGGACTAGCCTACAATGAGCAGTTCTTC.

The chain links TRBV5-1 to TRBJ2-5, with D unclear. Germline V gene lookup returns CDR1 SGHRS and CDR2 YFSETQ. CDR3 size: 14 residues. V shed 1 base and J shed 1 base, with 8 bases lying between them. The CDR3 coding sequence is TGCGCCAGCAGCTTGAGGTCGGGCCAAGAGACCCAGTACTTC. As protein: CASSLRSGQETQYF.